In this sample, the clone carrying this T cell receptor (beta chain) turned up a few times. Its target is not known. The data stem from a study of blood T cells in healthy people across ages. For the second PCR, which ran for 7 to 11 cycles, a sample-barcoded 5' primer and a J-beta primer mix were used. In TCRdb, the 5' RACE reads were re-called with MiXCR into one record per CDR3 protein. The sample holds about 1 million distinct CDR3 sequences, approximately 26% seen once. The CDR3 runs 15 residues. CDR1 and CDR2 from the germline V gene are SGHNT and YENEEA. Points from the study as a whole: Investigators treated diversity estimates from one million T cells as underestimates. In long-lived donors, naive CD4+ cell counts and diversity exceeded those of aged donors.

This sample was shared with a second study, whose subject was T cells of mothers and their children. That publication notes: Among related mother-child pairs, overlap was slightly higher than in unrelated pairs, though not significantly.

Sequenced material: blood. This chain links TRBV11-3 with TRBJ2-5; 8 bases agree with TRBD1. Judging by the DNA end, TRBJ2-1 fits better; the J call may be wrong. The TCR comes from a girl aged 2 to 10 in good health. The CDR3 here is CASSARQGIYNEQFF. CDR3 DNA: TGTGCCAGCAGCGCCCGACAGGGGATCTACAATGAGCAGTTCTTC.